This TCR beta chain is drawn from a study of blood T cell repertoires in COVID-19. This CDR3 has 15 amino acids. With V trimmed by 4 bases and J by 7 bases, 9 bases remained unmatched. Germline lookup yields CDR1 MGHDK and CDR2 SYGVNS. This clone was seen just once. In the original workflow: Amplification from reference gene primers served as the basis for estimated nucleated cell counts. Produced via immunoSEQ multiplex PCR; TCRdb's table is partial and in-frame only. The DNA gave D and trimming, while V, J and clone size come from that table. The sample has about 74,000 clones, 70% to 90% seen once. The specimen sequenced was peripheral blood. The chain recombines TRBV25-1 with TRBJ1-4; 7 positions match TRBD1. This sequence originates from a man between 65 and 85 years old with acute or convalescent COVID-19. In DNA, the CDR3 is TGTGCCAGCAGTGGCTTTAGGGGGCAGGGTGAAAAACTGTTTTTT. This codes for CASSGFRGQGEKLFF.